This TCR beta chain was retrieved from a study of T cell responses to AZD1222 COVID-19 vaccine. Overall study findings and caveats: Close to half of all spike-specific TCRs reportedly target regions of the variants that are unmutated. Donors in the cohort were predominantly white British and more often female, and clonal diversity was possibly underestimated. Across spike, vaccine-associated CD4 TCRs were found, dominant at 160-218 and 743-854. The breadth and depth of Spike-specific TCRs increased once two AZD1222 doses had been given.

This CDR3 spans 13 amino acids. V gave up 4 bases and J gave up 10 bases, with 16 bases separating them. CDR1 and CDR2 (germline): SGDLS, YYNGEE. Produced via immunoSEQ multiplex PCR; TCRdb's table is partial and in-frame only. The repertoire includes some 150,000 clones, about nine tenths of them detected once, and more than 2% sits in the top ten. For this clone: Its antigen is still unknown.

Sequenced material: peripheral blood, taken on day 0 of AZD1222 vaccination. The source is an adult in good health. The V and J genes are TRBV9 and TRBJ2-3; weak D call: TRBD2 (5 bases). The CDR3 DNA follows: TGTGCCAGCAGCTTCTCCCAGGACTCCCCGCAGTATTTT. Translated: CASSFSQDSPQYF.